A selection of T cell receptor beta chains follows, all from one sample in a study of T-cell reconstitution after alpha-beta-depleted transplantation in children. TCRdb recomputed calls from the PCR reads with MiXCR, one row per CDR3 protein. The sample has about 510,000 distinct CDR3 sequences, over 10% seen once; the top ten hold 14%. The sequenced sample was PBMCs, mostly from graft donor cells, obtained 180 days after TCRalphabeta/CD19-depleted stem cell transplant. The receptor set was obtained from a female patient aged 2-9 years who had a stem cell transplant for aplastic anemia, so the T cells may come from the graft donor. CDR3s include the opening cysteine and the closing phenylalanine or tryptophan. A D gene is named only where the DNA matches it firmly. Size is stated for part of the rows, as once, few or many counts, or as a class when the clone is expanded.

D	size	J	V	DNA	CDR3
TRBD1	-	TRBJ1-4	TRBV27	TGTGCCAGCAGTTCCCCGGGACAGGGGACAGAAAAACTGTTTTTT	CASSSPGQGTEKLFF
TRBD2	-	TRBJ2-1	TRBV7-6	TGTGCCAGCAGCGTGGGACTAGCGAGCTCCTACAATGAGCAGTTCTTC	CASSVGLASSYNEQFF
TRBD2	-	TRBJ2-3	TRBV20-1	TGCAGCTTCTCTTATAGCGGGAGGACCGATACGCAGTATTTT	CSFSYSGRTDTQYF
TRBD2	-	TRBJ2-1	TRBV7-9	TGTGCCAGCAGCTCCCGGCTAGCGGGAGATCATGGTGAGCAGTTCTTC	CASSSRLAGDHGEQFF
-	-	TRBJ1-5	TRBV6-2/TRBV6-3	TGTGCCAGCCAGGGGTGGAGCAATCAGCCCCAGCATTTT	CASQGWSNQPQHF
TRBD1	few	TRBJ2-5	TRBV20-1	TGCAGTGCTAGAGACGGACAGGGCGAGACCCAGTACTTC	CSARDGQGETQYF
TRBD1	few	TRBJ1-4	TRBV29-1	TGCAGCGTCATAAACAGGGGCGGGAATGAAAAACTGTTTTTT	CSVINRGGNEKLFF
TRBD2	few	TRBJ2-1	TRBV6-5	TGTGCCAGCAGTTACCCGACTAGCGGGAGATACAATGAGCAGTTCTTC	CASSYPTSGRYNEQFF
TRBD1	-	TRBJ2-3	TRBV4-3	TGCGCCAGCAGCCAAAGGGACAGGGGCTCAAATACGCAGTATTTT	CASSQRDRGSNTQYF
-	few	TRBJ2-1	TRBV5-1	TGCGCCAGCAGCTTGGTATCTAGCGCATACAATGAGCAGTTCTTC	CASSLVSSAYNEQFF
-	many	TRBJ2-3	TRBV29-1	TGCAGCGTTGTGGCGGGGTGGGATACGCAGTATTTT	CSVVAGWDTQYF
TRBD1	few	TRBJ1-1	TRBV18	TGTGCCAGCTCACCACCGCCGGGACAGGGTTTCTGGAACACTGAAGCTTTCTTT	CASSPPPGQGFWNTEAFF
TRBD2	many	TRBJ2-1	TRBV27	TGTGCCAGCAGTTTAAAGCGACTAGCGGCCTACAATGAGCAGTTCTTC	CASSLKRLAAYNEQFF
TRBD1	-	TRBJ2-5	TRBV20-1	TGCAGTGCTAGAGTCCCCGGACAGGTGGAGACCCAGTACTTC	CSARVPGQVETQYF